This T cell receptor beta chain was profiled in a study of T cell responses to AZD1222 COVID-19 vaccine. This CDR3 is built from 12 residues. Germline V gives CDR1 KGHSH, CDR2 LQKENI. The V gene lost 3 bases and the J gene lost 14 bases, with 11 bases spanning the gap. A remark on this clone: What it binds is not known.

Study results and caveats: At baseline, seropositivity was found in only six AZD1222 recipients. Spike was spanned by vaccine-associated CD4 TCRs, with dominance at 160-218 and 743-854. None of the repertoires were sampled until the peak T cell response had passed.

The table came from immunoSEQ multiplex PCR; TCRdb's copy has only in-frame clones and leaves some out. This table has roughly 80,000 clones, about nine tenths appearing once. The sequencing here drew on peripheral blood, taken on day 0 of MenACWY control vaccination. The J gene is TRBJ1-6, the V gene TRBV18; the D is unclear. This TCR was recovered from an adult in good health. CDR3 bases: TGTGCCAGCTCACCCGATAGGAGGTCCCTCCACTTT. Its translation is CASSPDRRSLHF.